Detailed here is one T cell receptor beta chain. Original processing methods: Estimation of nucleated cell counts was performed using reference gene primer amplification. The data were produced by immunoSEQ multiplex PCR, yet TCRdb's version contains in-frame clones alone and is incomplete. The V and J calls and clone size are taken from that table; D and trimming were inferred from the DNA. The table includes 130,000 to 150,000 clones, 75% to 85% detected once. The record originates from a study of blood T cell repertoires in COVID-19. Study-wide background: From the United States, Italy and Spain came samples of acute and convalescent COVID-19. Sources were T cells, B-cell-depleted T cells, or PBMCs; the material itself was cDNA or gDNA.

Germline V gives CDR1 LNHDA, CDR2 SQIVND (reference sequence). The CDR3 sequence is 14 residues long. Trimming cost V 3 bases and J 11 bases, with 14 bases left between them. Sequencing was performed on peripheral blood. The chain links TRBV19 to TRBJ1-6; a possible D gene is TRBD1 (5 bases). The TCR was taken from a man between 70 and 80 years old who had recovered from COVID-19. This CDR3 reads CASSMVRAFAPLHF. The CDR3 DNA reads as TGTGCCAGTAGTATGGTCAGGGCTTTTGCACCCCTCCACTTT.